This T cell receptor beta chain was identified during a study of OX40 agonist ivuxolimab in advanced cancers. The wider study: Three patients had partial responses: one hepatocellular carcinoma, two cutaneous melanoma. Study findings and constraints: Among T cells, CD8+ cells averaged more expanded clones than CD4+ cells. Expanded peripheral T-cell antigen specificity went undetermined.

Germline lookup yields CDR1 WSHSY and CDR2 SAAADI. The germline V and J ends were trimmed by 6 bases and 8 bases, with 10 bases remaining between them. This CDR3 is built from 12 residues. On this clone: Its specificity is not known.

Clones were sequenced by immunoSEQ multiplex PCR, and TCRdb holds only the in-frame ones, with some missing. The table lists tens of thousands of clones, under 85% of them singletons. The TCR comes from an adult with an advanced solid tumor such as melanoma, head and neck, liver or kidney cancer. This specimen consisted of CD4+ or CD8+ T cells sorted from blood, obtained in a trial of the OX40 agonist ivuxolimab. The chain couples TRBV10-2 to TRBJ2-2; D is tentatively TRBD1 or TRBD2 (5 bases each). The CDR3 region is CASSPGRGELFF. Here the CDR3 DNA reads TGCGCCAGCAGCCCGGGGCGGGGGGAGCTGTTTTTT.